This record concerns one TCR beta chain sequence. Its target is not known. The sample is drawn from a study of monozygotic twins with inflammatory bowel disease. Regarding the study as a whole: Healthy twins showed more clonotype sharing with others than IBD patients, especially patients with disease activity. Healthy co-twins had higher TCRbeta inverse Simpson diversity than their IBD twins. The authors could not tell different T cell subtypes apart.

TCRdb reprocessed the 5' RACE reads and keeps a single row for each CDR3 protein, giving no DNA. The sample includes 400,000 or so distinct CDR3 sequences. The germline gives CDR1 DFQATT, CDR2 SNEGSKA (reference sequence). The CDR3 consists of 15 residues. The sequenced sample consisted of blood. The chain is built from TRBV20-1 and TRBJ1-4; without DNA, the TCRdb call of TRBD1 cannot be checked. The TCR sequence derives from a human donor with ulcerative colitis or Crohn's disease, or a healthy co-twin of an affected twin (not recorded which). The CDR3 loop reads CSARDSGSTNEKLFF.